This record looks at one T cell receptor (beta chain) sequence and its context. This sample was included in a study of blood T cell repertoires in COVID-19. Study-wide context: COVID-19 samples collected from the United States, Italy and Spain covered acute and convalescent phases.

V lost 4 bases and J 0 bases, leaving 8 bases between the germline ends. The CDR3 contains 14 residues. Germline lookup yields CDR1 SGDLS and CDR2 YYNGEE. In the original workflow: How many nucleated cells were present was estimated from reference gene primer amplification. Sequencing used immunoSEQ multiplex PCR; TCRdb keeps in-frame clones, though not all of them. For V, J and clone size, that table is used; D and trimming come from the DNA. The sample includes 250,000 to 350,000 clones, about 87% of them seen just once. This TCR derives from a woman in her twenties or thirties who had recovered from COVID-19. This chain uses TRBV9 with TRBJ1-3; D not resolved. The sequenced sample was peripheral blood. Here the CDR3 reads CASSSGFSGNTIYF. The CDR3 bases are TGTGCCAGCAGCTCGGGGTTCTCTGGAAACACCATATATTTT.